Included here is one TCR beta chain sequence, with context. Sequencing was performed with immunoSEQ multiplex PCR; in TCRdb, only in-frame clones are kept and a portion is missing. The sample comprises about 210,000 clones, 70% to 90% of which are singletons, and around 9.2% rests with the top ten. The CDR3 runs 14 residues. Trimming removed 5 bases from V and 4 bases from J; junction bases left unmatched: 6. The germline CDR1 and CDR2 sequences are MDHEN and SYDVKM. This sample is part of a study of blood T cell repertoires in COVID-19. Sequences were obtained from PBMCs or T cells enriched from blood (not recorded which). The rearrangement joins TRBV28 to TRBJ1-1; 8 positions agree with TRBD1. This receptor was identified in a middle-aged man who had recovered from COVID-19. This chain's CDR3 is CASSRGQVATEAFF. CDR3 in DNA: TGTGCCAGCAGTAGGGGACAGGTAGCCACTGAAGCTTTCTTT.